One and the same sample provided the 28 T cell receptor beta chains below, sequenced in a study of CD8+ T cells in alopecia areata. Treatment described: oral pan-JAK inhibitor, 5-10 mg twice daily. Extraction and reverse transcription of RNA yielded cDNA as the sequencing template. Here immunoSEQ multiplex PCR was the method, and the copy in TCRdb shows in-frame clones only, minus some. The sample records under 350,000 clones, about three fifths being singletons. This specimen was CD4+ T cells sorted from blood, taken at week 24, from a patient treated with tofacitinib. The source is a human donor with alopecia areata.

This chain joins TRBV9 and TRBJ2-1, with TRBD2 matching 10 bases. The ends lost 4 bases at V and 4 bases at J; junction bases unmatched: 5. Germline V CDR1 and CDR2: SGDLS, YYNGEE. The CDR3 loop spans 15 amino acids. In nucleotides, the CDR3 is TGTGCCAGCAGCACAGCGGGGGGGCCGTACAATGAGCAGTTCTTC. Translating it yields CASSTAGGPYNEQFF. Full variable domain (rest looked up from reference TRBV9 and TRBJ2-1): DSGVTQTPKHLITATGQRVTLRCSPRSGDLSVYWYQQSLDQGLQFLIQYYNGEERAKGNILERFSAQQFPDLHSELNLSSLELGDSALYFCASSTAGGPYNEQFFGPGTRLTVL.

The chain couples TRBV7-8 to TRBJ2-1; possibly TRBD1 for D (6 bases). Per the germline V gene, CDR1 is SGHVS and CDR2 is FQNEAQ. V lost 8 bases and J lost 4, with 15 bases in between. CDR3 length: 14 amino acids. The CDR3 bases are TGTGCCAGCCAAGCAGGGGCACTATACAATGAGCAGTTCTTC. Translated: CASQAGALYNEQFF.

The CDR3, as DNA: TGTGCCTCTCAAGGTTCGGGGGTCCGCGGAAAGACCCAGTACTTC. As protein: CASQGSGVRGKTQYF. The V and J genes are TRBV30 and TRBJ2-5; D possibly corresponds to TRBD2 (6 bases). The V gene's germline CDR1 is GTSNPN and CDR2 SVGIG (reference sequence). V was pared by 7 bases and J by 6 bases, with 24 bases between. The CDR3 runs to 15 residues.

This sequence joins TRBV6-5 and TRBJ2-5; 7 bases match TRBD1. Trimming cost V 0 bases and J 2 bases; bases outside gene matches: 6. CDR1 is MNHEY, CDR2 SVGAGI, per germline. The CDR3 spans 16 residues. The DNA of the CDR3 is TGTGCCAGCAGTTACTCGACAGGCAGGGGGCAAGAGACCCAGTACTTC. Translated: CASSYSTGRGQETQYF.

V is TRBV11-2 and J is TRBJ2-5, with D tentatively TRBD2 (5 bases). Germline CDR1 reads SGHAT; CDR2 reads FQNNGV. The CDR3 consists of 16 residues. The germline V and J ends were trimmed by 5 bases and 2 bases, with 18 bases remaining between them. The CDR3 DNA follows: TGTGCCAGCAGCCTATTCAACGGACTGCCACAAGAGACCCAGTACTTC. It encodes CASSLFNGLPQETQYF.

The gene calls are TRBV30 and TRBJ2-7, with TRBD1 matching over 11 bases. This CDR3 is built from 15 residues. The junction had 7 bases not matched to a gene; V was cut back by 2 bases and J by 4 bases. The germline V gene encodes CDR1 GTSNPN and CDR2 SVGIG (reference sequence). The CDR3 here is CAWSIGTGGRYEQYF. CDR3 coding DNA: TGTGCCTGGAGTATAGGGACAGGGGGGCGATACGAGCAGTACTTC.

The chain recombines TRBV25-1 with TRBJ2-5, with a possible D match to TRBD1 (6 bases). The CDR3 runs 15 residues. The V gene's germline CDR1 is MGHDK and CDR2 SYGVNS. V was pared by 2 bases and J by 1 base, with 11 bases between. The CDR3 spells CASSEPLTGQETQYF. The DNA for the CDR3 is TGTGCCAGCAGTGAACCCCTGACAGGCCAAGAGACCCAGTACTTC.

The chain employs TRBV7-2 and TRBJ2-5; no clear D gene. CDR1 SGHTA and CDR2 FQGNSA come from the germline V gene. V was clipped by 1 base and J by 5 bases, with 5 bases between them. The CDR3 spans 12 residues. The CDR3 bases are TGTGCCAGCAGCTTAGTGATGGAGACCCAGTACTTC. This codes for CASSLVMETQYF.

The chain is built from TRBV6-5 and TRBJ2-7; D tentatively reads TRBD1 or TRBD2 (5 bases each). Trimming took off 7 bases at V and 4 bases at J, with 20 bases between the two ends. The germline V gene encodes CDR1 MNHEY and CDR2 SVGAGI. The CDR3 is 15 amino acids. CDR3 sequence: CASTKIGQGAYEQYF. CDR3 nucleotide sequence: TGTGCCAGCACCAAAATAGGGCAGGGAGCGTACGAGCAGTACTTC.

This clone was observed a handful of times. This chain joins TRBV6-1 and TRBJ1-1; possibly TRBD1 for D (6 bases). Per the germline V gene, CDR1 is MNHNS and CDR2 is SASEGT. Trimming cost V 8 bases and J 3 bases, with 16 bases left between them. The CDR3 length is 14 residues. The CDR3 DNA reads TGTGCCAGCGATACGGGCAGGGGTGACACTGAAGCTTTCTTT. Encoded protein: CASDTGRGDTEAFF.

The gene calls are TRBV6-5 and TRBJ1-6; D uncertain. The length of the CDR3 is 13 residues. Germline CDR1 is MNHEY and CDR2 is SVGAGI. The ends were cut back, 8 bases at V and 9 bases at J, with 14 bases in the middle. DNA of the CDR3: TGTGCCAGCCGTCTCCCCTCGCCTTCACCCCTCCACTTT. Protein: CASRLPSPSPLHF.

The V gene is TRBV25-1, the J gene TRBJ1-2, with 8 positions matching TRBD1. The CDR3 extends over 13 amino acids. CDR1 is MGHDK and CDR2 is SYGVNS in the germline V gene. The ends lost 6 bases at V and 14 bases at J; junction bases unmatched: 14. The CDR3 here is CASRFGDRFSKTF. CDR3 bases: TGTGCCAGCAGGTTTGGGGACAGGTTTTCAAAAACCTTC.

The chain joins TRBV5-4 to TRBJ1-6, with D possibly TRBD1 on 5 matching bases. V was pared by 1 base and J by 9 bases, with 14 bases between. Germline V lookup: CDR1 SGHNT, CDR2 YYREEE (reference sequence). The CDR3 has 15 amino acids. The CDR3 is CASSLSQGRGSPLHF. The CDR3, as DNA: TGTGCCAGCAGCTTGTCCCAGGGAAGAGGTTCACCCCTCCACTTT.

The chain recombines TRBV5-1 with TRBJ2-3; D ambiguous. The germline CDR1 and CDR2 sequences are SGHRS and YFSETQ. V lost 4 bases to trimming and J lost 1 base, with 7 bases between them. This CDR3 is built from 13 residues. The CDR3 sequence: CASSPERTDTQYF. The CDR3 DNA reads TGCGCCAGCAGCCCGGAGCGCACAGATACGCAGTATTTT. Looking up the rest from reference TRBV5-1 and TRBJ2-3 gives the full variable domain: KAGVTQTPRYLIKTRGQQVTLSCSPISGHRSVSWYQQTPGQGLQFLFEYFSETQRNKGNFPGRFSGRQFSNSRSEMNVSTLELGDSALYLCASSPERTDTQYFGPGTRLTVL.

There are a few counts of this clone. The chain carries TRBV2 and TRBJ1-1; possibly TRBD1 for D (6 bases). The germline V gene encodes CDR1 SNHLY and CDR2 FYNNEI. Trimming pared 7 bases from V and 5 bases from J, leaving 20 bases between. The CDR3 loop spans 15 amino acids. In nucleotides, the CDR3 is TGTGCCAGCACTACCCGAGGGGTAGGGGGGACTGAAGCTTTCTTT. The encoded protein is CASTTRGVGGTEAFF.

V gene TRBV9 combines with J gene TRBJ1-6; tentative D call: TRBD1 (5 bases). This CDR3 spans 16 amino acids. Trimming pared 1 base from V and 7 bases from J, leaving 15 bases between. Looked up from germline, CDR1 is SGDLS and CDR2 is YYNGEE. The CDR3 loop is CASSVNAQGRNSPLHF. Here the CDR3 DNA reads TGTGCCAGCAGCGTAAATGCGCAGGGAAGAAATTCACCCCTCCACTTT.

The J gene is TRBJ1-5, the V gene TRBV30, with D maybe TRBD1 (6 bases). This CDR3 spans 14 amino acids. Trimming removed 4 bases at V and 4 bases at J, with 14 bases between. The V gene's germline CDR1 is GTSNPN and CDR2 SVGIG (reference sequence). The CDR3 loop reads CAWNPTGFNQPQHF. CDR3 sequence (DNA): TGTGCCTGGAATCCGACAGGCTTTAATCAGCCCCAGCATTTT.

The chain links TRBV18 to TRBJ2-1, with a tentative D call TRBD1 (6 bases). Germline-derived CDR1 and CDR2 are KGHSH and LQKENI. V was trimmed by 6 bases and J by 7 bases, leaving 19 bases between them. The CDR3 has 15 amino acids. The CDR3 bases are TGTGCCAGCTCGCTTCATCCGAGCGGACAGAATGAGCAGTTCTTC. Translation gives CASSLHPSGQNEQFF.

CDR3 amino acids: CASSLATMYEQYF. As DNA, the CDR3 is TGTGCCAGCAGCCTCGCGACAATGTACGAGCAGTACTTC. This chain uses TRBV11-2 with TRBJ2-7; D unresolved. V lost 5 bases, J lost 4 bases, and 12 bases lay in between. Germline V gene lookup returns CDR1 SGHAT and CDR2 FQNNGV. The CDR3 is 13 amino acids.

Comments on this clone: Other nucleotide sequences in the sample specify the same CDR3. The V and J genes are TRBV9 and TRBJ2-6; no definite D call. With 2 bases removed from V and 0 bases from J, the gap between germline ends came to 6 bases. The CDR3 extends over 15 amino acids. CDR1 and CDR2 (germline): SGDLS, YYNGEE. The CDR3 region is CASSVTGSGANVLTF. The CDR3 nucleotides are TGTGCCAGCAGCGTCACGGGCTCTGGGGCCAACGTCCTGACTTTC.

V gene TRBV2 combines with J gene TRBJ1-5; no firm D call. CDR3 length equals 13 residues. Germline V CDR1 and CDR2: SNHLY, FYNNEI. Deletions cut 2 bases from V and 5 bases from J, with 7 bases between. CDR3 DNA sequence: TGTGCCAGCAGTGAACAAGGTTATCAGCCCCAGCATTTT. Translating it yields CASSEQGYQPQHF.

The genes are TRBV7-6 and TRBJ2-7, with TRBD1 identical over 10 bases. The CDR3 runs to 14 residues. After removal of 6 bases from V and 7 bases from J, the junction contained 9 bases not matched to a gene. From germline, CDR1 is SGHVS and CDR2 FNYEAQ. The CDR3 DNA reads TGTGCCAGCAGTCAGACAGGGGGCATTGATGAGCAGTACTTC. This gives the protein CASSQTGGIDEQYF.

This chain uses TRBV7-2 with TRBJ1-2; 7 nucleotides align to TRBD1. Germline-derived CDR1 and CDR2 are SGHTA and FQGNSA. This CDR3 is built from 15 residues. The ends lost 1 base at V and 6 bases at J; junction bases unmatched: 8. CDR3 amino acids: CASSLVEGGYDGYTF. The CDR3 DNA follows: TGTGCCAGCAGCTTAGTCGAAGGGGGCTACGATGGCTACACCTTC.

This clone was seen a handful of times. The V and J genes are TRBV11-2 and TRBJ1-1; TRBD1 matches 9 bases. Trimming took 1 base from V and 1 from J; bases not matched to a gene: 1. The CDR3 loop spans 15 amino acids. Per germline, CDR1 SGHAT and CDR2 FQNNGV. CDR3 residues: CASSLGGQGNTEAFF. DNA for the CDR3: TGTGCCAGCAGCTTAGGGGGACAGGGGAACACTGAAGCTTTCTTT. The full variable domain, completed using reference TRBV11-2 and TRBJ1-1, is EAGVAQSPRYKIIEKRQSVAFWCNPISGHATLYWYQQILGQGPKLLIQFQNNGVVDDSQLPKDRFSAERLKGVDSTLKIQPAKLEDSAVYLCASSLGGQGNTEAFFGQGTRLTVV.

The chain employs TRBV29-1 and TRBJ1-4; TRBD1 is a possible D gene (5 bases). CDR3 size: 11 residues. V was shortened by 5 bases and J by 6 bases, with 7 bases between the two germline ends. Germline CDR1 and CDR2: SQVTM and ANQGSEA. The chain's CDR3 is CSVLGDEKLFF. The CDR3 DNA sequence: TGCAGCGTTTTGGGGGATGAAAAACTGTTTTTT.

This clone was seen once. The V call is TRBV5-1, the J call TRBJ2-7; D remains ambiguous. The germline V gene encodes CDR1 SGHRS and CDR2 YFSETQ. The CDR3 extends over 14 amino acids. Between the trimmed V and J ends, which lost 0 bases and 0 bases, there was a span of 7 bases. Here the CDR3 DNA reads TGCGCCAGCAGCTTGGACAGTTTCTCCTACGAGCAGTACTTC. It translates to CASSLDSFSYEQYF.

This clone occurred a few times. This sequence joins TRBV29-1 and TRBJ2-3, with D uncertain. V dropped 6 bases and J dropped 3 bases, with 7 bases sitting between them. The CDR3 sequence is 11 residues long. From germline, CDR1 is SQVTM and CDR2 ANQGSEA. The CDR3 nucleotides are TGCAGCGTCGTCATAACAGATACGCAGTATTTT. As protein: CSVVITDTQYF.

In its sample, this clone was seen a few times. The chain is built from TRBV6-5 and TRBJ2-1, with 8 bases aligning to TRBD1. Germline CDR1 is MNHEY and CDR2 is SVGAGI. The length of the CDR3 is 15 residues. V shed 5 bases and J 6 bases; nucleotides not matched to a gene: 9. The CDR3 region is CASSKRDTGGNEQFF. CDR3 bases: TGTGCCAGCAGTAAAAGAGATACAGGGGGCAATGAGCAGTTCTTC.